This TCR beta chain was found in a study of cytomegalovirus exposure and HLA in healthy donors. Notes on the study in general: Investigators reported 150 to 200 TCR beta chains as tied to cytomegalovirus. Using the classifier, cytomegalovirus status was reportedly diagnosed with high specificity and sensitivity. It was confirmed in vitro that a few of the CMV-associated chains were specific for CMV antigens.

Details on this clone: What it binds is not known.

Method: immunoSEQ multiplex PCR; TCRdb's copy keeps in-frame clones and lacks some. The data contain roughly 310,000 clones, approximately 85% of them singletons. V was cut by 2 bases and J by 14 bases, with 16 bases left in between. The length of the CDR3 is 13 residues. The germline CDR1 and CDR2 sequences are SGHVS and FNYEAQ. The sample was PBMCs. V gene TRBV7-6 combines with J gene TRBJ2-1; TRBD1 might be the D (6 bases). The receptor comes from a man between 25 and 39 years old in good health and CMV-seronegative. CDR3 sequence: CASSLYPGRGEFF. The CDR3 DNA follows: TGTGCCAGCAGCTTATATCCTGGCAGGGGAGAGTTCTTC.